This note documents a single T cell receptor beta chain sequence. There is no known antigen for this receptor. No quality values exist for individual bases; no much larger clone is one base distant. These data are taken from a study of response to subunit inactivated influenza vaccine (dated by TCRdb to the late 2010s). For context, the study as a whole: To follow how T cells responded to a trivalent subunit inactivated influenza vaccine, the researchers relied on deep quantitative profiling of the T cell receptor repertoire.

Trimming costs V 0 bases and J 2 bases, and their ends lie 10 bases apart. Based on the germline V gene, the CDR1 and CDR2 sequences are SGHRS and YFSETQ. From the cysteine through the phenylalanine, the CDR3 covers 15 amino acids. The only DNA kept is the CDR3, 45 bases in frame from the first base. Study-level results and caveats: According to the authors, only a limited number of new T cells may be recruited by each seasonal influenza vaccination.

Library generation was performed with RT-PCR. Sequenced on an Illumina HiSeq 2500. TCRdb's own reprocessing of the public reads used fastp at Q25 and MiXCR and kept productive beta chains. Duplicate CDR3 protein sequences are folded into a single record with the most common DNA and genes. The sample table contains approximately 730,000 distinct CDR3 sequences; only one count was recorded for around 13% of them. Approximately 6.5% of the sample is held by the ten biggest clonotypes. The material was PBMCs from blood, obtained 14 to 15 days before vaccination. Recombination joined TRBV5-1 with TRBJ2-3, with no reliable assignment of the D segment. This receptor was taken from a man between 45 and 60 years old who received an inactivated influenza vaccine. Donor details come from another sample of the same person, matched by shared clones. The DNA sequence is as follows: TGCGCCAGCAGCTTGGCCGGCGACTTCACAGATACGCAGTATTTT. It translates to CASSLAGDFTDTQYF.